This T cell receptor (beta chain) emerged from a study of beta chain features in type 1 diabetes. Study outcomes and limitations: In every one of the four CD4+ subsets, TCRB CDR3s were moderately but significantly shorter in Type 1 diabetes patients. There were fewer insertions and more deletions at the VDJ junctions of type 1 diabetes patients.

This CDR3 is 15 amino acids long. V was shortened by 2 bases and J by 0 bases, with 13 bases between the two germline ends. The germline CDR1 and CDR2 sequences are GTSNPN and SVGIG (reference sequence). About this clone itself: Its target is unknown.

Via the markers CD45RO/CCR7/CD25/CD127/CD95/CD27, stem cell-like memory, regulatory, central memory and naive CD4+ cells were sorted. The isolated RNA, all of it, was reverse transcribed, so expressed TCRB transcripts were what got sequenced. TCRdb keeps only in-frame clones here, not all; method: immunoSEQ multiplex PCR. The profile shows about 740,000 clones, 13% of them singletons. The sample consisted of naive CD4+ T cells from blood. V and J are TRBV30 and TRBJ2-5; D is possibly TRBD1 (5 bases). The TCR was taken from a man younger than 35 with type 1 diabetes. In DNA form, the CDR3 reads TGTGCCTGGAGTAAGGGGCTAGGGTACCAAGAGACCCAGTACTTC. Translation gives CAWSKGLGYQETQYF.